The rows below give T cell receptor beta chains drawn from one sample of a study of OX40 agonist ivuxolimab in advanced cancers. Profiling relied on immunoSEQ multiplex PCR, and the TCRdb table lists in-frame clones only, not all of them. In the table there are 70,000 to 100,000 clones, about 91% of which are singletons. This material consisted of CD4+ or CD8+ T cells sorted from blood, taken in a trial of the OX40 agonist ivuxolimab. These receptors came from an adult with an advanced solid tumor such as melanoma, head and neck, liver or kidney cancer. Each CDR3 is given with its conserved first and last residue. Fields, in order: D gene, clone size, V gene, J gene, CDR3 DNA, CDR3 protein. A D gene is named only where the DNA matches it firmly. Size is omitted from some rows. Given values are once, few, many or a class for expanded clones.

D gene: TRBD2
clone size: NA
V gene: TRBV7-9
J gene: TRBJ2-7
CDR3 DNA: TGTGCCAGCAGCCCTTCGGGACTAGCGGGAGGGAGGGAGCAGTACTTC
CDR3 protein: CASSPSGLAGGREQYF

D gene: NA
clone size: NA
V gene: TRBV27
J gene: TRBJ2-3
CDR3 DNA: TGTGCCAGCAGCCCAAACGAGGACAGAAGCACAGATACGCAGTATTTT
CDR3 protein: CASSPNEDRSTDTQYF

D gene: TRBD1
clone size: once
V gene: TRBV6-1
J gene: TRBJ1-5
CDR3 DNA: TGTGCCAGCAGTGACGCCGGGACAGCACATCAGCCCCAGCATTTT
CDR3 protein: CASSDAGTAHQPQHF

D gene: NA
clone size: NA
V gene: TRBV5-1
J gene: TRBJ2-3
CDR3 DNA: TGCGCCAGCAGCTTGGGGGCGGGAAAAGTCTCAGATACGCAGTATTTT
CDR3 protein: CASSLGAGKVSDTQYF

D gene: NA
clone size: NA
V gene: TRBV6-1
J gene: TRBJ2-3
CDR3 DNA: TGTGCCAGCAGTGACCGAAGACCGACAGATACGCAGTATTTT
CDR3 protein: CASSDRRPTDTQYF

D gene: TRBD2
clone size: NA
V gene: TRBV7-8
J gene: TRBJ2-1
CDR3 DNA: TGTGCCAGCAGCTTAGGCGGGAGTGGCACCTACAATGAGCAGTTCTTC
CDR3 protein: CASSLGGSGTYNEQFF

D gene: TRBD1
clone size: NA
V gene: TRBV5-1
J gene: TRBJ1-1
CDR3 DNA: TGCGCCAGCAGCTTACAGGGGCCGAGGGGCACTGAAGCTTTCTTT
CDR3 protein: CASSLQGPRGTEAFF

D gene: TRBD1
clone size: NA
V gene: TRBV5-1
J gene: TRBJ2-1
CDR3 DNA: TGCGCCAGCAGCTCGGGACAGGGGGCTAACAATGAGCAGTTCTTC
CDR3 protein: CASSSGQGANNEQFF

D gene: NA
clone size: NA
V gene: TRBV5-8
J gene: TRBJ2-1
CDR3 DNA: TGTGCCAGCAGCCCCGGGACACCCCTCGCCTACAATGAGCAGTTCTTC
CDR3 protein: CASSPGTPLAYNEQFF

D gene: NA
clone size: NA
V gene: TRBV6-6
J gene: TRBJ1-2
CDR3 DNA: TGTGCCAGCAGCCCCGAGGCCTACTATGGCTACACCTTC
CDR3 protein: CASSPEAYYGYTF

D gene: NA
clone size: NA
V gene: TRBV29-1
J gene: TRBJ2-2
CDR3 DNA: TGCAGCGTTATGGGACGGTACACCGGGGAGCTGTTTTTT
CDR3 protein: CSVMGRYTGELFF

D gene: NA
clone size: NA
V gene: TRBV4-1
J gene: TRBJ1-5
CDR3 DNA: TGCGCCAGCAGCCAAGGGACCGCCTATAGCAATCAGCCCCAGCATTTT
CDR3 protein: CASSQGTAYSNQPQHF

D gene: NA
clone size: few
V gene: TRBV29-1
J gene: TRBJ2-5
CDR3 DNA: TGCAGCGTTGAAGATGGGGGGGCTTGGGAGACCCAGTACTTC
CDR3 protein: CSVEDGGAWETQYF

D gene: NA
clone size: NA
V gene: TRBV11-3
J gene: TRBJ2-7
CDR3 DNA: TGTGCCAGCAGCTTAAGTCCAGGCTTGCGGTACTTC
CDR3 protein: CASSLSPGLRYF

D gene: TRBD2
clone size: NA
V gene: TRBV28
J gene: TRBJ2-7
CDR3 DNA: TGTGCCAGTTCCTTGGAGCGGGGCTCCTTCTCCTACGAGCAGTACTTC
CDR3 protein: CASSLERGSFSYEQYF

D gene: NA
clone size: NA
V gene: TRBV10-3
J gene: TRBJ1-4
CDR3 DNA: TGTGCCATCAGCCCGGTCCAGATGGGAACTAATGAAAAACTGTTTTTT
CDR3 protein: CAISPVQMGTNEKLFF

D gene: NA
clone size: NA
V gene: TRBV11-1
J gene: TRBJ2-1
CDR3 DNA: TGTGCCAGCAGCTTAGATGGGGATTACTCCTACAATGAGCAGTTCTTC
CDR3 protein: CASSLDGDYSYNEQFF

D gene: TRBD2
clone size: NA
V gene: TRBV4-1
J gene: TRBJ2-1
CDR3 DNA: TGCGCCAGCAGCCAAGATCAATTACGATGGACTAGCGAGACCAATGAGCAGTTCTTC
CDR3 protein: CASSQDQLRWTSETNEQFF

D gene: TRBD2
clone size: NA
V gene: TRBV19
J gene: TRBJ2-2
CDR3 DNA: TGTGCCAGTACTTCTACGAGCGGACTAGCGGGAAGGTTAGCCGGGGAGCTGTTTTTT
CDR3 protein: CASTSTSGLAGRLAGELFF

D gene: TRBD1
clone size: NA
V gene: TRBV7-8
J gene: TRBJ1-1
CDR3 DNA: TGTGCCAGCAGCTTAGAAGGGGGCATGAACACTGAAGCTTTCTTT
CDR3 protein: CASSLEGGMNTEAFF

D gene: TRBD2
clone size: few
V gene: TRBV19
J gene: TRBJ2-3
CDR3 DNA: TGTGCCAGTAGTATAGGTGCCCTAGCGGGAGTTGGAGATACGCAGTATTTT
CDR3 protein: CASSIGALAGVGDTQYF

D gene: TRBD2
clone size: NA
V gene: TRBV19
J gene: TRBJ2-3
CDR3 DNA: TGTGCCAGTAGTATAGCCCAAGCGGGAGCTCGTTATACGCAGTATTTT
CDR3 protein: CASSIAQAGARYTQYF

D gene: NA
clone size: NA
V gene: TRBV5-1
J gene: TRBJ2-5
CDR3 DNA: TGCGCCAGCAGCTTGGGTGGATGGGAGACCCAGTACTTC
CDR3 protein: CASSLGGWETQYF

D gene: TRBD1
clone size: once
V gene: TRBV9
J gene: TRBJ1-1
CDR3 DNA: TGTGCCAGCAGCGAGCGGACAGGGGGGAACACTGAAGCTTTCTTT
CDR3 protein: CASSERTGGNTEAFF

D gene: TRBD1
clone size: NA
V gene: TRBV10-2
J gene: TRBJ1-5
CDR3 DNA: TGCGCCAGCAGCGACAGGGGTGGGATAGGTCAGCCCCAGCATTTT
CDR3 protein: CASSDRGGIGQPQHF

D gene: NA
clone size: NA
V gene: TRBV6-1
J gene: TRBJ1-1
CDR3 DNA: TGTGCCAGCAGTGAGGAGGGCCCAAACACTGAAGCTTTCTTT
CDR3 protein: CASSEEGPNTEAFF

D gene: TRBD2
clone size: NA
V gene: TRBV10-3
J gene: TRBJ2-3
CDR3 DNA: TGTGCCATCAGTAGACTAGCCGAAGAAGATACGCAGTATTTT
CDR3 protein: CAISRLAEEDTQYF

D gene: NA
clone size: NA
V gene: TRBV6-5
J gene: TRBJ2-1
CDR3 DNA: TGTGCCAGCAGTCTCCGGGCCTACAATGAGCAGTTCTTC
CDR3 protein: CASSLRAYNEQFF

D gene: NA
clone size: NA
V gene: TRBV5-1
J gene: TRBJ2-6
CDR3 DNA: TGCGCCAGCTCCCCGGGGTCTGGGGCCAACGTCCTGACTTTC
CDR3 protein: CASSPGSGANVLTF

D gene: TRBD1
clone size: NA
V gene: TRBV7-1
J gene: TRBJ2-7
CDR3 DNA: TGTGCCAGCAGCTCTAACAGGGGGCCCTACGAGCAGTACTTC
CDR3 protein: CASSSNRGPYEQYF

D gene: TRBD2
clone size: NA
V gene: TRBV5-1
J gene: TRBJ2-2
CDR3 DNA: TGCGCCAGCAGCTCCACACCAACGACTAGCGGGAGACCCCCCGGGGAGCTGTTTTTT
CDR3 protein: CASSSTPTTSGRPPGELFF

D gene: TRBD1
clone size: NA
V gene: TRBV12-5
J gene: TRBJ1-3
CDR3 DNA: TGTGCTAGTGGTTTGTTAACCGACAGGGGCTCTGGAAACACCATATATTTT
CDR3 protein: CASGLLTDRGSGNTIYF

D gene: TRBD2
clone size: NA
V gene: TRBV7-9
J gene: TRBJ2-1
CDR3 DNA: TGTGCCAGCAGCTTCTCGGCTAGCGGGAGGGTCAGAGGTAATGAGCAGTTCTTC
CDR3 protein: CASSFSASGRVRGNEQFF

D gene: TRBD2
clone size: NA
V gene: TRBV9
J gene: TRBJ2-7
CDR3 DNA: TGTGCCAGCAGCGTTGGGACTAGCGGGATTCAGGGCGGCGAGCAGTACTTC
CDR3 protein: CASSVGTSGIQGGEQYF

D gene: NA
clone size: NA
V gene: TRBV30
J gene: TRBJ2-1
CDR3 DNA: TGTGCCTCCAAGACAGGCAATGAGCAGTTCTTC
CDR3 protein: CASKTGNEQFF

D gene: TRBD1
clone size: NA
V gene: TRBV9
J gene: TRBJ1-5
CDR3 DNA: TGTGCCAGCAGGTCCGCCGGGACAGGCAATCAGCCCCAGCATTTT
CDR3 protein: CASRSAGTGNQPQHF

D gene: TRBD1
clone size: NA
V gene: TRBV7-9
J gene: TRBJ1-1
CDR3 DNA: TGTGCCAGCGGCTTGACAGGGGGCCAGCGTGGTGAAGCTTTCTTT
CDR3 protein: CASGLTGGQRGEAFF

D gene: NA
clone size: once
V gene: TRBV15
J gene: TRBJ2-1
CDR3 DNA: TGTGCCACCAGCAGAGATCTAGTCCTCCAAGCCAATGAGCAGTTCTTC
CDR3 protein: CATSRDLVLQANEQFF

D gene: TRBD1
clone size: NA
V gene: TRBV6-5
J gene: TRBJ1-1
CDR3 DNA: TGTGCCAGCAGACTGGACAGGGTGAACACTGAAGCTTTCTTT
CDR3 protein: CASRLDRVNTEAFF

D gene: NA
clone size: few
V gene: TRBV30
J gene: TRBJ2-5
CDR3 DNA: TGTGCCTGGAGCATCCGCGTGGAGACCCAGTACTTC
CDR3 protein: CAWSIRVETQYF

D gene: NA
clone size: few
V gene: TRBV7-2
J gene: TRBJ2-5
CDR3 DNA: TGTGCCAGCAGCTCTAAAGAGACCCAGTACTTC
CDR3 protein: CASSSKETQYF

D gene: NA
clone size: NA
V gene: TRBV18
J gene: TRBJ2-2
CDR3 DNA: TGTGCCAGCTCACCATCGCCGGAGAACACCGGGGAGCTGTTTTTT
CDR3 protein: CASSPSPENTGELFF

D gene: NA
clone size: NA
V gene: TRBV18
J gene: TRBJ2-1
CDR3 DNA: TGTGCCAGCTCACCACCGGGCGCTTTCGAGCAGTTCTTC
CDR3 protein: CASSPPGAFEQFF

D gene: NA
clone size: NA
V gene: TRBV7-9
J gene: TRBJ2-6
CDR3 DNA: TGTGCCAGCAGGCAGGGGACCGGGGCCAACGTCCTGACTTTC
CDR3 protein: CASRQGTGANVLTF

D gene: TRBD2
clone size: NA
V gene: TRBV10-1
J gene: TRBJ2-5
CDR3 DNA: TGCGCCAGCAGTGAAGGGACTAGCGGAAAACAAGAGACCCAGTACTTC
CDR3 protein: CASSEGTSGKQETQYF

D gene: TRBD1
clone size: NA
V gene: TRBV7-9
J gene: TRBJ2-7
CDR3 DNA: TGTGCCAGCAGCCCAGCAGGGGGACGGCTCTCCTACGAGCAGTACTTC
CDR3 protein: CASSPAGGRLSYEQYF

D gene: TRBD2
clone size: NA
V gene: TRBV27
J gene: TRBJ2-3
CDR3 DNA: TGTGCCAGCAGTTACGGACTAGCCCGAAGCACAGATACGCAGTATTTT
CDR3 protein: CASSYGLARSTDTQYF